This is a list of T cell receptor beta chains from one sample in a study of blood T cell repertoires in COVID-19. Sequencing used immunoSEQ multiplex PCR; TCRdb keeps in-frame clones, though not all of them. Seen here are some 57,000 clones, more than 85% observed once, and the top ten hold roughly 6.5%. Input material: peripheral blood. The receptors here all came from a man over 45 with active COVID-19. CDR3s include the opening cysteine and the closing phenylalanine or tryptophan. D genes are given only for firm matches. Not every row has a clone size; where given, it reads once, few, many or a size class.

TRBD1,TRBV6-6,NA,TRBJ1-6,TGTGCCAGCAGTGGACAGGGCAACTCACCCCTCCACTTT,CASSGQGNSPLHF
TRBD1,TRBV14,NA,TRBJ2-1,TGTGCCAGCAGCCGCGGACAGGGGTCATCAAATGAGCAGTTCTTC,CASSRGQGSSNEQFF
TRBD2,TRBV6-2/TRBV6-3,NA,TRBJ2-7,TGTGCCAGCAGCGGACATAGCGGGGGTATCTCGGACGAGCAGTACTTC,CASSGHSGGISDEQYF
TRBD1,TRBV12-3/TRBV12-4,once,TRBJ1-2,TGTGCCAGTAATAGACAGGGGCGCTATGGCTACACCTTC,CASNRQGRYGYTF
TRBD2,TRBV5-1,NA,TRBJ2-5,TGCGCCAGCAGCTTGGCCGGACTAGCGGGGGGGTACCAAGAGACCCAGTACTTC,CASSLAGLAGGYQETQYF
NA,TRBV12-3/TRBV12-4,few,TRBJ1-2,TGTGCCAGCACTCCTCATGGCTACACCTTC,CASTPHGYTF
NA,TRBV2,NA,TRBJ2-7,TGTGCCAGCAGCCAGAGACAGGTCCTCCCGGGAGAGCAGTACTTC,CASSQRQVLPGEQYF
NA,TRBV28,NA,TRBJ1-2,TGTGCCAGCGCAGTTAGTGCGGAATACTATGGCTACACCTTC,CASAVSAEYYGYTF
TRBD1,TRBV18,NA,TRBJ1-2,TGTGCCAGCTCACCGAGGACAGGGGGCTATGGCTACACCTTC,CASSPRTGGYGYTF
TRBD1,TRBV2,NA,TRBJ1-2,TGTGCCAGCAGGGGGGACAGGGGGAGCTATGGCTACACCTTC,CASRGDRGSYGYTF
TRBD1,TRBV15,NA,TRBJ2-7,TGTGCCACCAGCACCGGATCTACGGGACAGGGGGCCCGAAGACACGAGCAGTACTTC,CATSTGSTGQGARRHEQYF
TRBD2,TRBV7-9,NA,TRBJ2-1,TGTGCCAGCAGCTTAGTGGCTAGCGGGGCCGGTGAGCAGTTCTTC,CASSLVASGAGEQFF
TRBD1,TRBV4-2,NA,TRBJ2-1,TGTGCCAGCAGGCCGGGACAGGGCTCCTACAATGAGCAGTTCTTC,CASRPGQGSYNEQFF
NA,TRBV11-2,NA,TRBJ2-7,TGTGCCAGCAGCTTAGATCCAGGACTGCCCCTGGCGTACGAGCAGTACTTC,CASSLDPGLPLAYEQYF
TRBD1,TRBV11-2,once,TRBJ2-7,TGTGCCAGCAGCAAAACCGGGACAGGATACGAGCAGTACTTC,CASSKTGTGYEQYF
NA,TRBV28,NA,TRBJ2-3,TGTGCCAGCAGTTTGTTCGGGGTCCCCTCCGCCTCTCTTCATACGCAGTATTTT,CASSLFGVPSASLHTQYF
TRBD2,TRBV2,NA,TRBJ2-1,TGTGCCAGCAGGATCACTAGCGGGAGTGGCAATGAGCAGTTCTTC,CASRITSGSGNEQFF
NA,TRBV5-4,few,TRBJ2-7,TGTGCCAGCAGCTTTGGCGGGGAGAGCTCCTACGAGCAGTACTTC,CASSFGGESSYEQYF
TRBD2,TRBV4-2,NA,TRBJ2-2,TGTGCCAGCAGCGACTCGGGGGGGGGCACCGGGGAGCTGTTTTTT,CASSDSGGGTGELFF
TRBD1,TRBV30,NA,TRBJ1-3,TGTGCCTGGGGACGGGTCAGGGGGGTTGGAAACACCATATATTTT,CAWGRVRGVGNTIYF
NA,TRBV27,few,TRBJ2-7,TGTGCCAGCAGTTTCTCGACTACGCAGCAGTACTTC,CASSFSTTQQYF
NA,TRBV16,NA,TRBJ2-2,TGTGCCAGCAGCCAATCGAGTCGCGCCGGCGGGGAGCTGTTTTTT,CASSQSSRAGGELFF
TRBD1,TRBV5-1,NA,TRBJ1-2,TGCGCCAGCAGCCTCGGACAGGGTAGTGACTATGGCTACACCTTC,CASSLGQGSDYGYTF
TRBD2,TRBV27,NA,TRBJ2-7,TGTGCCAGCAGTTTATCGATAAGCGGGACTAGCGGCTACGGGCAGTACTTC,CASSLSISGTSGYGQYF
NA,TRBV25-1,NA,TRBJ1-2,TGTGCCAGCAGGACGACAGGCGGCGGCTACACCTTC,CASRTTGGGYTF
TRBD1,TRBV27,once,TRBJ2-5,TGTGCCAGCAGCCGAGACAGGGCAGAGACCCAGTACTTC,CASSRDRAETQYF
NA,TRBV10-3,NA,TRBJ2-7,TGTGCCATCAGTGCGGGCACAGGCTACTACGAGCAGTACTTC,CAISAGTGYYEQYF
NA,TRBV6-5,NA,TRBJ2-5,TGTGCCAGCAGTTCTCGGACTCCCGAGACCCAGTACTTC,CASSSRTPETQYF
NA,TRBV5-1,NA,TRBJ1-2,TGCGCCAGCAGCTTGCAGGGTAATGGGTATGGCTACACCTTC,CASSLQGNGYGYTF
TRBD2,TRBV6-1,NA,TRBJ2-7,TGTGCCAGCAGTGACACTAGCGGGAGGCCCGTCTCGCAGTACTTC,CASSDTSGRPVSQYF
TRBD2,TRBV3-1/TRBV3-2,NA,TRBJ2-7,TGTGCCAGCAGCCAAACCCTCGGTGCATCCAGAAGGACTAGCGGTTTCTACGAGCAGTACTTC,CASSQTLGASRRTSGFYEQYF
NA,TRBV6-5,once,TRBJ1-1,TGTGCCAATACTATGGGGGGGCTGAACACTGAAGCTTTCTTT,CANTMGGLNTEAFF
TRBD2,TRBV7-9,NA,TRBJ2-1,TGTGCCAGCAGCCCCCAGAGGGCGGGAGGGCCGTACAATGAGCAGTTCTTC,CASSPQRAGGPYNEQFF
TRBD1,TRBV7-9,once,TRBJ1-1,TGTGCCAGCGCCCGAGGCAGGGGGAACTCTGAAGCTTTCTTT,CASARGRGNSEAFF